This TCR beta chain appears in the sequencing data of a study of blood T cells in healthy people across ages. This clonotype was seen only a few times. V gave up 0 bases and J gave up 0 bases, with 8 bases separating them. The CDR3 is made up of 16 amino acids. The second PCR ran about 6 to 12 cycles with a sample-barcoded 5' primer and J-beta primers. Through a template-switch adaptor with 12 random nucleotides, each cDNA molecule received a tag. TCRdb fed the 5' RACE reads into MiXCR, producing one record per CDR3 protein. The sample includes over 600,000 distinct CDR3 sequences, around half seen only once; the top ten take less than 20%.

The TCR originated in a man older than 75 in good health. What was sequenced was blood. The rearrangement links TRBV12-3 or TRBV12-4 to TRBJ2-2; the D is unclear. In DNA form, the CDR3 reads TGTGCCAGCAGTTTAGCAGTCACCACGAACACCGGGGAGCTGTTTTTT. Its protein is CASSLAVTTNTGELFF.